Given below is one TCR beta chain in context. V was cut by 3 bases and J by 7 bases, with 10 bases left in between. There are 13 residues in the CDR3. Germline V gives CDR1 MNHEY, CDR2 SMNVEV (reference sequence). These data are taken from a study of blood T cell repertoires in COVID-19. Profiled with immunoSEQ multiplex PCR; TCRdb holds only in-frame clones, not every one. The data show around 80,000 clones, with over 70% seen just once and more than 5% held by the top ten. The rearrangement uses TRBV27 and TRBJ2-1, with D possibly being TRBD2 (5 bases). Sequenced sample: peripheral blood. The TCR sequence derives from a middle-aged man with active or convalescent COVID-19. This CDR3 is CASSFSGVNEQFF. As DNA, the CDR3 is TGTGCCAGCAGTTTTTCCGGGGTGAATGAGCAGTTCTTC.